The T cell receptor (beta chain) described here comes from a study of post-analysis software for immune sequencing data. General study findings and limits: By F measure, strong co-clustering occurred among samples prepared in the same batch. Patients with multiple sclerosis recorded significantly lower normalized Chao1 diversity than controls, the study found.

Tagging with unique molecular identifiers was a feature of the TCR beta cDNA libraries. Out of roughly 0.85 to 11 million T cells, a few hundred thousand cDNA molecules were generated. One entry per CDR3 protein results from TCRdb running MiXCR on the PCR reads. The sample contains some 260,000 distinct CDR3 sequences, about 40% of which appear only once. Points on this clonotype: The target antigen is unknown.

The source of this sequence is a girl under 18 with multiple sclerosis. The sample taken for sequencing was blood.

CDR3 DNA: TGTGCCAGCAGCCAAGGTTCCCCGGGACGTTCCGGCGAGCAGTTCTTC. The encoded protein is CASSQGSPGRSGEQFF. This chain links TRBV4-2 with TRBJ2-1, with D possibly called TRBD1 or TRBD2 (5 bases each). Trimming shortened V by 1 base and J by 10 bases, and 20 bases separated the two germline ends. Germline-derived CDR1 and CDR2 are LGHNA and YNFKEQ. CDR3 length equals 16 residues.